This TCR beta chain originates from a study of blood T cell repertoires in COVID-19. The wider study: Some COVID-19 samples were acute and others convalescent; all came from the United States, Italy and Spain. The cDNA or gDNA used as material had been derived from T cells, B-cell-depleted T cells, or PBMCs.

Measured with immunoSEQ multiplex PCR; TCRdb has only the in-frame clones, and not every one. The sample holds 150,000 to 180,000 clones, 75% to 85% seen once. CDR1 LGHDT and CDR2 YNNKEL come from the germline V gene (reference sequence). The V gene lost 2 bases and the J gene lost 2 bases, with 9 bases spanning the gap. The length of the CDR3 is 14 residues. The sample comprised peripheral blood. The chain recombines TRBV3-1 (or the pseudogene TRBV3-2) with TRBJ1-2; D possibly corresponds to TRBD1 (5 bases). This clonotype was obtained from a woman aged 45-65 years with acute or convalescent COVID-19. CDR3 sequence reads: CASSQHRTNYGYTF. CDR3 nucleotide sequence: TGTGCCAGCAGCCAACACAGGACAAACTATGGCTACACCTTC.